Presented here are 27 T cell receptor beta chains from one specimen sequenced in a study of T-cell reconstitution after alpha-beta-depleted transplantation in children. For TCRbeta, the library was prepared with unique molecular identifiers. Via MiXCR, TCRdb re-called the PCR reads, giving one row per CDR3 protein. The table has a few hundred thousand distinct CDR3 sequences, 20% to 30% seen once; the top ten hold less than 40%. The material sequenced was PBMCs, taken before TCRalphabeta/CD19-depleted stem cell transplant. All receptors derive from a boy younger than two with Wiskott-Aldrich syndrome, due to receive a stem cell transplant.

J is TRBJ2-7 and V is TRBV24-1; tentatively, D is TRBD2 (6 bases). The germline CDR1 and CDR2 sequences are KGHDR and SFDVKD. Trimming left V 4 bases short and J 4 bases short, with 25 bases between. The CDR3 runs to 18 residues. The CDR3 coding sequence is TGTGCCACCAGTGAGGGTACCTTTGGGGGGATTGGCCGGTACGAGCAGTACTTC. It specifies CATSEGTFGGIGRYEQYF.

The V gene is TRBV2, the J gene TRBJ1-4; D not resolved. Trimming removed 6 bases from V and 2 bases from J, with 13 bases in between. Germline values: CDR1 SNHLY, CDR2 FYNNEI. There are 15 residues in the CDR3. CDR3 sequence: CASSLEVGTNEKLFF. The CDR3 region has the DNA TGTGCCAGCAGCCTAGAAGTCGGGACTAATGAAAAACTGTTTTTT.

The chain is built from TRBV28 and TRBJ1-4; D gene unclear. The V gene lost 3 bases and the J gene lost 0 bases, with 8 bases spanning the gap. Germline CDR1 reads MDHEN; CDR2 reads SYDVKM. The CDR3 is 15 residues long. Here the CDR3 reads CASSLSGSTNEKLFF. CDR3 in DNA: TGTGCCAGCAGTTTGTCTGGTTCAACTAATGAAAAACTGTTTTTT.

The chain has TRBV5-1 and TRBJ2-7, with D possibly being TRBD2 (5 bases). V was trimmed by 2 bases and J by 6 bases, leaving 21 bases between them. The CDR3 is 16 residues long. Germline CDR1 SGHRS, CDR2 YFSETQ. The CDR3 coding sequence is TGCGCCAGCAGCTTTGGGAGCACTGGATGGAGTTTCGAGCAGTACTTC. Translated: CASSFGSTGWSFEQYF.

The chain uses TRBV18 and TRBJ2-1, with 8 bases aligning to TRBD2. Trimming took 1 base from V and 1 from J; bases not matched to a gene: 6. Looked up from germline, CDR1 is KGHSH and CDR2 is LQKENI. The CDR3 extends over 17 amino acids. The CDR3 DNA reads as TGTGCCAGCTCACCACTCAGCGGGAGCCTTTCCTACAATGAGCAGTTCTTC. This gives the protein CASSPLSGSLSYNEQFF.

In this sample, this clonotype turned up a few times. The chain recombines TRBV5-1 with TRBJ2-7, with 11 bases identical to TRBD2. The CDR3 is made up of 17 amino acids. Germline CDR1 SGHRS, CDR2 YFSETQ. V lost 4 bases to trimming and J lost 3 bases; unmatched junction nucleotides: 12. CDR3 amino acids: CASSKGLAVVPGYEQYF. The CDR3, as DNA: TGCGCCAGCAGCAAGGGACTAGCGGTGGTTCCGGGCTACGAGCAGTACTTC. The complete variable domain, with remaining parts taken from reference TRBV5-1 and TRBJ2-7, reads KAGVTQTPRYLIKTRGQQVTLSCSPISGHRSVSWYQQTPGQGLQFLFEYFSETQRNKGNFPGRFSGRQFSNSRSEMNVSTLELGDSALYLCASSKGLAVVPGYEQYFGPGTRLTVT.

This rearrangement joins TRBV5-1 to TRBJ2-3, with D perhaps assigned TRBD1 or TRBD2 (5 bases each). Trimming stripped 5 bases from V and 0 bases from J, with 13 bases between. Germline V CDR1 and CDR2: SGHRS, YFSETQ. The CDR3 contains 15 residues. CDR3 sequence (DNA): TGCGCCAGCAGTCTCAGGGACGGCAGCACAGATACGCAGTATTTT. This codes for CASSLRDGSTDTQYF. Supplemented by reference TRBV5-1 and TRBJ2-3, the full variable domain reads KAGVTQTPRYLIKTRGQQVTLSCSPISGHRSVSWYQQTPGQGLQFLFEYFSETQRNKGNFPGRFSGRQFSNSRSEMNVSTLELGDSALYLCASSLRDGSTDTQYFGPGTRLTVL.

This sequence joins TRBV6-1 and TRBJ2-1, with a possible D match to TRBD2 (5 bases). The V gene lost 4 bases and the J gene lost 8 bases, with 12 bases spanning the gap. This CDR3 is 13 amino acids long. CDR1 MNHNS and CDR2 SASEGT come from the germline V gene. The CDR3: CASSGLFGDEQFF. DNA of the CDR3: TGTGCCAGCAGTGGCCTTTTCGGGGATGAGCAGTTCTTC.

V is TRBV10-3 and J is TRBJ1-2; 7 nucleotides align to TRBD1. Unmatched junction bases numbered 11, after V lost 6 bases and J lost 4 bases. Looked up from germline, CDR1 is ENHRY and CDR2 is SYGVKD. The CDR3 covers 15 residues. The DNA of the CDR3 is TGTGCCATCAGGGGCGACAGGGAGTATGGCTATGGCTACACCTTC. It yields the protein CAIRGDREYGYGYTF.

This chain connects TRBV20-1 to TRBJ2-4; D gene unclear. The CDR3 runs to 14 residues. Trimming left V 3 bases short and J 0 bases short, with 9 bases between. CDR1 and CDR2 (germline): DFQATT, SNEGSKA (reference sequence). CDR3 sequence reads: CSASASLAKNIQYF. The CDR3 bases are TGCAGTGCTAGCGCCAGTTTAGCCAAAAACATTCAGTACTTC.

This clonotype occurred a few times. The rearrangement links TRBV12-3 or TRBV12-4 to TRBJ2-2; 7 bases line up with TRBD2. The CDR3 consists of 17 residues. V shed 5 bases, J shed 1 base, and the junction held 10 bases outside the gene matches. The CDR3 loop reads CASSPRTSPKNTGELFF. The CDR3 nucleotides are TGTGCCAGCAGTCCAAGGACTAGTCCTAAGAACACCGGGGAGCTGTTTTTT.

In its sample, this clonotype was seen a few times. The chain combines TRBV20-1 with TRBJ1-1; TRBD1 matches at 7 bases. J was trimmed by 4 bases and V by 2 bases; bases with no gene match: 16. The CDR3 consists of 17 residues. The germline CDR1 and CDR2 sequences are DFQATT and SNEGSKA (reference sequence). CDR3 bases: TGCAGTGCTAGACTGAGACAGGGTCGGGGCATGGGCACTGAAGCTTTCTTT. Protein product: CSARLRQGRGMGTEAFF.

The genes are TRBV5-1 and TRBJ2-7, with D perhaps matching TRBD1 or TRBD2 (5 bases each). V gave up 3 bases and J gave up 5 bases, with 12 bases separating them. The germline CDR1 and CDR2 sequences are SGHRS and YFSETQ. The CDR3 has 13 amino acids. Here the CDR3 reads CASSWGPRDEQYF. The CDR3 bases are TGCGCCAGCAGCTGGGGACCGAGAGACGAGCAGTACTTC.

This rearrangement joins TRBV5-1 to TRBJ2-1; 10 bases line up with TRBD2. Germline CDR1 is SGHRS and CDR2 is YFSETQ. The length of the CDR3 is 18 residues. V gave up 4 bases and J gave up 1 base; unmatched junction bases: 11. The CDR3 DNA is TGCGCCAGCAGCCTCGACCCTACTAGCGGGATATCCTACAATGAGCAGTTCTTC. It yields the protein CASSLDPTSGISYNEQFF.

This chain uses TRBV27 with TRBJ1-1; 7 bases match TRBD1. J was trimmed by 6 bases and V by 3 bases; bases with no gene match: 7. The CDR3 sequence is 14 residues long. In germline, CDR1 is MNHEY, CDR2 SMNVEV (reference sequence). CDR3 sequence: CASSFFTGDSEAFF. As DNA, the CDR3 is TGTGCCAGCAGTTTTTTTACAGGGGACTCTGAAGCTTTCTTT.

The chain joins TRBV5-6 to TRBJ2-7; 10 positions agree with TRBD2. The CDR3 spans 15 residues. The ends lost 4 bases at V and 2 bases at J; junction bases unmatched: 6. The germline V gene encodes CDR1 SGHDT and CDR2 YYEEEE. This CDR3 is CASSKGLANTYEQYF. The CDR3 bases are TGTGCCAGCAGCAAGGGACTAGCGAACACCTACGAGCAGTACTTC.

This sequence joins TRBV20-1 and TRBJ2-7; a weak D match, TRBD2 (5 bases). Germline V gene sequence: CDR1 DFQATT, CDR2 SNEGSKA (reference sequence). There are 14 residues in the CDR3. The CDR3 DNA follows: TGCAGCGGAACGAAAGCGGCAGGTTCCTACGAGCAGTACTTC. Its protein product is CSGTKAAGSYEQYF.

The CDR3 bases are TGCAGTGCTAGAGATCTCTTCCCGAGCTCCTATAATTCACCCCTCCACTTT. Translated, it gives CSARDLFPSSYNSPLHF. This rearrangement joins TRBV20-1 to TRBJ1-6; D gene ambiguous. Germline lookup yields CDR1 DFQATT and CDR2 SNEGSKA (reference sequence). Trimming stripped 0 bases from V and 0 bases from J, with 12 bases between. CDR3 length equals 17 residues.

This clonotype showed up just once. A single base separates this from a much larger clone, so it may be a read error. This rearrangement joins TRBV5-1 to TRBJ2-5; 7 bases align to TRBD2. The CDR3 spans 15 residues. Per germline, CDR1 SGHRS and CDR2 YFSETQ. J lost 1 base, V lost 1 base, and 4 bases had no gene match. The CDR3 here is CASSLTGTTQETQYF. CDR3 sequence (DNA): TGCGCCAGCAGCTTGACCGGGACTACCCAAGAGACCCAGTACTTC.

The chain joins TRBV27 to TRBJ2-3, with 8 positions matching TRBD2. Germline assignment: CDR1 MNHEY and CDR2 SMNVEV (reference sequence). V dropped 5 bases and J dropped 4; count of bases not matched to a gene: 8. The CDR3 length is 15 residues. The CDR3 DNA sequence: TGTGCCAGCAGTACCTTCGCGGGAGGAGCAGATACGCAGTATTTT. The encoded protein is CASSTFAGGADTQYF.

The chain carries TRBV28 and TRBJ2-3; no definite D call. V lost 3 bases, J lost 1 base, and 11 bases lay in between. Germline V gene data show CDR1 as MDHEN and CDR2 as SYDVKM. This CDR3 is 15 amino acids long. CDR3: CASSLWSEGTDTQYF. The CDR3 DNA is TGTGCCAGCAGTTTGTGGTCTGAGGGCACAGATACGCAGTATTTT.

J is TRBJ2-2 and V is TRBV12-3 or TRBV12-4; possibly TRBD2 for D (6 bases). The CDR3 consists of 14 residues. Trimming stripped 5 bases from V and 1 base from J, with 8 bases between. CDR3 DNA: TGTGCCAGCAGTCCGCGGGGGAACACCGGGGAGCTGTTTTTT. Encoded protein: CASSPRGNTGELFF.

The chain combines TRBV29-1 with TRBJ2-4; D possibly uses TRBD1 or TRBD2 (5 bases each). The CDR3 is 14 amino acids. The germline V and J ends were trimmed by 4 bases and 0 bases, with 10 bases remaining between them. Germline V gene sequence: CDR1 SQVTM, CDR2 ANQGSEA. The chain's CDR3 is CSVASGTAKNIQYF. CDR3 nucleotides: TGCAGCGTTGCCTCCGGGACAGCCAAAAACATTCAGTACTTC.

The chain joins TRBV29-1 to TRBJ2-5; TRBD2 matches 9 bases. The germline CDR1 and CDR2 sequences are SQVTM and ANQGSEA. CDR3 size: 13 residues. V lost 5 bases and J lost 4; bases outside the gene matches: 5. The CDR3 DNA reads as TGCAGCGTTCGGCTAGCGGGAACAGAGACCCAGTACTTC. Translating gives CSVRLAGTETQYF.

The table lists this clonotype with a few counts. V is TRBV5-1 and J is TRBJ2-7; D assignment may be TRBD1 or TRBD2 (5 bases each). The CDR3 has 16 residues. V lost 0 bases and J lost 1, with 14 bases in between. Per germline, CDR1 SGHRS and CDR2 YFSETQ. CDR3 loop: CASSLGGRRTSYEQYF. The CDR3 nucleotides read TGCGCCAGCAGCTTGGGGGGACGGCGTACATCCTACGAGCAGTACTTC.

Only a few counts were recorded for this clonotype. The V gene is TRBV20-1, the J gene TRBJ2-5, with 8 nucleotides matching TRBD2. In germline, CDR1 is DFQATT, CDR2 SNEGSKA (reference sequence). The CDR3 length is 13 residues. The ends lost 4 bases at V and 4 bases at J; junction bases unmatched: 5. CDR3 DNA: TGCAGTGCTAACGGGAGGGCCGGAGAGACCCAGTACTTC. This encodes CSANGRAGETQYF.

This clonotype was observed a few times. V usage is TRBV5-1 and J usage is TRBJ2-1; D call uncertain. Germline CDR1 is SGHRS and CDR2 is YFSETQ. V was trimmed by 4 bases and J by 5 bases, leaving 13 bases between them. The CDR3 spans 14 residues. CDR3 region: CASSGQLRHNEQFF. CDR3 in DNA: TGCGCCAGCAGCGGGCAACTTAGACACAATGAGCAGTTCTTC. Combining the CDR3 with reference TRBV5-1 and TRBJ2-1 gives the whole variable domain KAGVTQTPRYLIKTRGQQVTLSCSPISGHRSVSWYQQTPGQGLQFLFEYFSETQRNKGNFPGRFSGRQFSNSRSEMNVSTLELGDSALYLCASSGQLRHNEQFFGPGTRLTVL.